The text below deals with one T cell receptor beta chain. This entry belongs to a study of T cells in Graves' hyperthyroidism and ophthalmopathy. As for the study in general: Initial diagnosis, before any treatment, was when peripheral blood was collected.

V dropped 0 bases and J dropped 1 base, with 9 bases sitting between them. This CDR3 has 15 residues. Germline CDR1 ENHRY, CDR2 SYGVKD. There were TCR beta CDR3 regions amplified from RNA transcripts. First-round RT-PCR with HTBI primers amplified the TCR CDR3 region. MiXCR was run by TCRdb on the multiplex PCR reads, yielding one entry per CDR3 protein. This sample has 250,000 or so distinct CDR3 sequences; approximately 16% occur once, and the top ten carry over 25%. V is TRBV10-3 and J is TRBJ1-2; no reliable D call. The clonotype was recovered from a woman between 50 and 59 years old with Graves' hyperthyroidism that later progressed to Graves' ophthalmopathy. Sequencing was carried out using blood. CDR3 DNA: TGTGCCATCAGTGAGTCGTTAACAGTTAACTATGGCTACACCTTC. Amino acids: CAISESLTVNYGYTF.